Shown below are 15 T cell receptor beta chains from a single sample sequenced in a study of cytomegalovirus exposure and HLA in healthy donors. Here immunoSEQ multiplex PCR was the method, and the copy in TCRdb shows in-frame clones only, minus some. This table holds approximately 170,000 clones, around 90% found once. The source material was PBMCs. The receptors stem from a woman aged 18-29 years in good health and CMV-seropositive.

V gene TRBV5-5 combines with J gene TRBJ2-7; 7 bases match TRBD1. Germline trimming cut 2 bases from V and 0 bases from J; bases unmatched to any gene: 2. CDR3 length equals 14 residues. Germline loops: CDR1 SGHKS, CDR2 YYEKEE (reference sequence). CDR3 region: CASSLQGPSYEQYF. CDR3 bases: TGTGCCAGCAGCTTACAGGGGCCCTCCTACGAGCAGTACTTC.

This clone was recorded a few times. The chain employs TRBV14 and TRBJ1-6, with 7 bases identical to TRBD1. Germline-derived CDR1 and CDR2 are SGHDN and FVKESK. V was clipped by 4 bases and J by 5 bases; unmatched bases: 5. The CDR3 is made up of 15 amino acids. CDR3 sequence (DNA): TGTGCCAGCAGCCTCGGGGACAGAAATAATTCACCCCTCCACTTT. It yields the protein CASSLGDRNNSPLHF. The entire variable domain, with the rest obtained from reference TRBV14 and TRBJ1-6, is as follows: EAGVTQFPSHSVIEKGQTVTLRCDPISGHDNLYWYRRVMGKEIKFLLHFVKESKQDESGMPNNRFLAERTGGTYSTLKVQPAELEDSGVYFCASSLGDRNNSPLHFGNGTRLTVT.

The rearrangement links TRBV28 to TRBJ2-2; D might be TRBD2 (5 bases). This CDR3 comprises 17 residues. The V gene's germline CDR1 is MDHEN and CDR2 SYDVKM. Trimming took off 5 bases at V and 3 bases at J, with 19 bases between the two ends. The CDR3 region has the DNA TGTGCCAGCAGTCTCTTTTCGTCGGGGAGCTACACCGGGGAGCTGTTTTTT. Translation: CASSLFSSGSYTGELFF.

This chain uses TRBV5-5 with TRBJ1-1; possible D gene TRBD1, 5 bases. V was cut by 1 base and J by 0 bases, with 10 bases left in between. CDR3 length: 15 residues. Germline values: CDR1 SGHKS, CDR2 YYEKEE (reference sequence). The CDR3 here is CASSLRGSMNTEAFF. The CDR3, as DNA: TGTGCCAGCAGCTTGCGGGGGTCCATGAACACTGAAGCTTTCTTT.

The J gene is TRBJ1-5, the V gene TRBV9; 9 nucleotides match TRBD1. Germline CDR1 reads SGDLS; CDR2 reads YYNGEE. The CDR3 sequence is 15 residues long. V shed 0 bases, J shed 6 bases, and the junction held 4 bases outside the gene matches. The CDR3 nucleotides are TGTGCCAGCAGCGTAGGGGGGACAGGGATTCAGCCCCAGCATTTT. The encoded protein is CASSVGGTGIQPQHF.

CDR3 sequence (DNA): TGTGCCAGCAGCTTTGGGGGGACAGGACGATACGAGCAGTACTTC. Protein product: CASSFGGTGRYEQYF. V gene TRBV5-5 combines with J gene TRBJ2-7; 8 positions agree with TRBD1. Looked up from germline, CDR1 is SGHKS and CDR2 is YYEKEE (reference sequence). Trimming removed 2 bases from V and 4 bases from J; junction bases left unmatched: 8. The CDR3 has 15 amino acids.

The V gene is TRBV7-6, the J gene TRBJ2-7, with TRBD2 as a possible D gene (6 bases). The V gene lost 1 base and the J gene lost 7 bases, with 11 bases spanning the gap. CDR1 and CDR2 (germline): SGHVS, FNYEAQ. The CDR3 spans 13 residues. The CDR3 protein is CASSLGTGREQYF. As DNA, the CDR3 is TGTGCCAGCAGCTTAGGTACGGGGAGGGAGCAGTACTTC.

The chain is built from TRBV5-6 and TRBJ1-4, with 7 positions matching TRBD1. With V trimmed by 0 bases and J by 8 bases, 1 base remained unmatched. Germline V lookup: CDR1 SGHDT, CDR2 YYEEEE. This CDR3 has 13 amino acids. The CDR3 DNA reads TGTGCCAGCAGCTTGGGAGGGGGCGAAAAACTGTTTTTT. Its translation is CASSLGGGEKLFF.

This chain uses TRBV6-1 with TRBJ2-7; D possibly corresponds to TRBD1 (6 bases). CDR3 size: 11 residues. CDR1 MNHNS and CDR2 SASEGT come from the germline V gene. V gave up 10 bases and J gave up 3 bases, with 10 bases separating them. The chain's CDR3 is CATRDIYEQYF. CDR3 sequence (DNA): TGTGCCACCCGGGACATCTACGAGCAGTACTTC.

This chain links TRBV7-9 with TRBJ1-2, with TRBD1 matching over 10 bases. Germline values: CDR1 SEHNR, CDR2 FQNEAQ (reference sequence). The CDR3 contains 15 residues. Germline trimming cut 3 bases from V and 3 bases from J; bases unmatched to any gene: 4. The CDR3 DNA reads as TGTGCCAGCAGCTTCCCCGGGACAGGGGACTATGGCTACACCTTC. Translation: CASSFPGTGDYGYTF.

The rearrangement joins TRBV9 to TRBJ2-2, with a possible D match to TRBD2 (6 bases). Germline V gives CDR1 SGDLS, CDR2 YYNGEE. CDR3 length: 14 residues. The V gene lost 3 bases and the J gene lost 2 bases, with 8 bases spanning the gap. The DNA for the CDR3 is TGTGCCAGCAGCGCCGGGACTAACACCGGGGAGCTGTTTTTT. Translating gives CASSAGTNTGELFF.

DNA of the CDR3: TGTGCCAGCAGCTTTAGAGGCCGAAACACTGAAGCTTTCTTT. Its protein is CASSFRGRNTEAFF. This sequence joins TRBV5-4 and TRBJ1-1; D remains ambiguous. Trimming took off 2 bases at V and 2 bases at J, with 10 bases between the two ends. Per germline, CDR1 SGHNT and CDR2 YYREEE (reference sequence). The CDR3 totals 14 residues. The full variable domain, its missing parts supplied by reference TRBV5-4 and TRBJ1-1, is ETGVTQSPTHLIKTRGQQVTLRCSSQSGHNTVSWYQQALGQGPQFIFQYYREEENGRGNFPPRFSGLQFPNYSSELNVNALELDDSALYLCASSFRGRNTEAFFGQGTRLTVV.

The chain employs TRBV5-8 and TRBJ2-3, with 8 bases that match TRBD2. Losses at the gene ends were 0 bases for V and 1 base for J; bases not matched to a gene: 7. The CDR3 spans 17 residues. The germline V gene encodes CDR1 SGHTS and CDR2 YDEGEE. The CDR3 sequence: CASSLVGTSWGTDTQYF. In nucleotides, the CDR3 is TGTGCCAGCAGCTTGGTGGGGACTAGTTGGGGCACAGATACGCAGTATTTT.

The rearrangement uses TRBV6-4 and TRBJ1-6, with TRBD1 matching 10 bases. The CDR3 sequence is 20 residues long. The V gene end was trimmed by 2 bases and the J gene end by 9 bases; junction bases not matched to a gene: 19. Germline-derived CDR1 and CDR2 are MRHNA and SNTAGT. Written as DNA, the CDR3 is TGTGCCAGCAGTGACACACCTATACGTTCCGGGACAGGGGTTAGTTCACCCCTCCACTTT. It encodes CASSDTPIRSGTGVSSPLHF.

The rearrangement uses TRBV7-2 and TRBJ2-2; perhaps TRBD2 as D (6 bases). Germline V gives CDR1 SGHTA, CDR2 FQGNSA. This CDR3 spans 14 amino acids. Trimming removed 0 bases at V and 8 bases at J, with 10 bases between. Here the CDR3 reads CASSLALREGELFF. CDR3 bases: TGTGCCAGCAGCTTAGCTCTGCGGGAAGGGGAGCTGTTTTTT.